The 3 T cell receptor beta chains below all came from one sample that was sequenced in a study of T cell repertoires in ileal Crohn's disease. Generated by immunoSEQ multiplex PCR, the TCRdb table keeps only in-frame clones and is missing some. The data show around 16,000 clones, more than 85% seen once. The sample consisted of ileal tissue. These TCRs come from an adult with Crohn's disease.

The V call is TRBV25-1, the J call TRBJ1-6, with no clear D. CDR1 MGHDK and CDR2 SYGVNS come from the germline V gene. The CDR3 has 15 amino acids. Trimming took off 6 bases at V and 8 bases at J, with 17 bases between the two ends. This CDR3 reads CASREASGSYSPLHF. In DNA, the CDR3 is TGTGCCAGCAGGGAAGCATCCGGGTCTTATTCACCCCTCCACTTT.

The J gene is TRBJ2-7, the V gene TRBV18; 7 positions match TRBD1. With V trimmed by 3 bases and J by 6 bases, 11 bases remained unmatched. The germline gives CDR1 KGHSH, CDR2 LQKENI. This CDR3 has 15 residues. The CDR3 DNA follows: TGTGCCAGCTCACCTAGGACAGGCCTCCTCTCCGAGCAGTACTTC. Protein: CASSPRTGLLSEQYF.

V is TRBV7-2 and J is TRBJ2-7; maybe TRBD2 (6 bases). Trimming stripped 6 bases from V and 4 bases from J, with 16 bases between. The CDR3 sequence is 14 residues long. CDR1 and CDR2 from the germline V gene are SGHTA and FQGNSA. CDR3 in amino acids: CASSPTGTHYEQYF. CDR3 nucleotide sequence: TGTGCCAGCAGTCCCACCGGGACTCATTACGAGCAGTACTTC.